This TCR beta chain came from a study of T cells after yellow fever vaccination. This CDR3 has 16 amino acids. Germline-derived CDR1 and CDR2 are LNHDA and SQIVND (reference sequence). Trimming left V 3 bases short and J 0 bases short, with 9 bases between. This clonotype has only a few counts. TCRdb passed the 5' RACE reads through MiXCR, listing each CDR3 protein once. The sample has 200,000 to 300,000 distinct CDR3 sequences; more than 3.5% are singletons. This sequence joins TRBV19 and TRBJ2-6; D possibly matches TRBD1 or TRBD2 (5 bases each). The sample in question was PBMCs, obtained 15 days after the yellow fever booster vaccination. The TCR originated in a man between 18 and 35 years old who received the YFV17D yellow fever vaccine. CDR3 bases: TGTGCCAGTAGTATCGGGGCCCACTCTGGGGCCAACGTCCTGACTTTC. The encoded protein is CASSIGAHSGANVLTF.